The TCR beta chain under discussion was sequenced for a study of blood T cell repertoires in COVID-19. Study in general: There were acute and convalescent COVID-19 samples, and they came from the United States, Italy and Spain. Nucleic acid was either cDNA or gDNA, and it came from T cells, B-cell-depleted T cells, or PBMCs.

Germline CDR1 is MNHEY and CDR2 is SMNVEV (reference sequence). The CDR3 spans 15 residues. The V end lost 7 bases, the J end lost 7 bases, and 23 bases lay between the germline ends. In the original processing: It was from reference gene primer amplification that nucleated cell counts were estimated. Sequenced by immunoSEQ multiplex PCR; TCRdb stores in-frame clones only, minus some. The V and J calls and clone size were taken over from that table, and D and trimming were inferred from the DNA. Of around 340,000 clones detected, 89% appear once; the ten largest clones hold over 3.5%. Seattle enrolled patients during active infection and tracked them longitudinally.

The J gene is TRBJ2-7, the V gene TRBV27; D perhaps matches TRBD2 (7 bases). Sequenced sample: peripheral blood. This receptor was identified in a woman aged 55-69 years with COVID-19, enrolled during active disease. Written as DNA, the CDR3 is TGTGCCAGCACTTCGGTGGAGGGGGGGGCCTTAGAGCAGTACTTC. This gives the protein CASTSVEGGALEQYF.